This passage covers 9 T cell receptor beta chains from one sample sequenced in a study of response to subunit inactivated influenza vaccine. One entry per CDR3 protein results from TCRdb running MiXCR on the RT-PCR reads. The data show fewer than 600,000 distinct CDR3 sequences, roughly 7.6% seen once. Source: PBMCs from blood, taken approximately 25 months after vaccination. Source of these receptors: a man between 50 and 70 years old who received an inactivated influenza vaccine.

This clonotype was detected only a few times. The chain links TRBV3-1 to TRBJ1-2; 8 nucleotides align to TRBD1. The CDR3 loop spans 14 amino acids. Germline assignment: CDR1 LGHDT and CDR2 YNNKEL (reference sequence). Trimming cost V 5 bases and J 4 bases; bases outside gene matches: 6. The CDR3 DNA reads as TGTGCCAGCAGCATCCGGACAGGGTCCTATGGCTACACCTTC. Translating gives CASSIRTGSYGYTF. The full variable domain, in which reference TRBV3-1 and TRBJ1-2 provide the parts outside the CDR3, is DTAVSQTPKYLVTQMGNDKSIKCEQNLGHDTMYWYKQDSKKFLKIMFSYNNKELIINETVPNRFSPKSPDKAHLNLHINSLELGDSAVYFCASSIRTGSYGYTFGSGTRLTVV.

Ten or more counts support this clonotype. The chain combines TRBV7-2 with TRBJ2-7; 8 bases fit TRBD2. Trimming removed 1 base from V and 6 bases from J; junction bases left unmatched: 5. CDR1 SGHTA and CDR2 FQGNSA come from the germline V gene. This CDR3 has 14 amino acids. CDR3 in amino acids: CASSLDGRGGEQYF. The CDR3 DNA reads as TGTGCCAGCAGCTTAGACGGGAGGGGGGGCGAGCAGTACTTC.

The sample holds many counts of this clonotype. The rearrangement joins TRBV12-3 or TRBV12-4 to TRBJ2-3; tentative D call: TRBD2 (5 bases). The CDR3 extends over 13 amino acids. The V end was cut by 3 bases, the J end by 6 bases, with 10 bases between. CDR3 protein: CASSLARRDTQYF. For the CDR3, the DNA is TGTGCCAGCAGTTTGGCTAGGAGGGATACGCAGTATTTT.

Only a few counts were recorded for this clonotype. This chain uses TRBV6-1 with TRBJ2-7; D not resolved. Trimming took 6 bases from V and 0 from J, leaving 15 bases between them. Germline CDR1 and CDR2: MNHNS and SASEGT. The CDR3 is 15 amino acids. DNA for the CDR3: TGTGCCAGCAGCTGGGTCTCAGGTAGCTCCTACGAGCAGTACTTC. Protein product: CASSWVSGSSYEQYF.

V and J are TRBV4-3 and TRBJ2-5; D call uncertain. CDR3 length: 15 residues. Germline CDR1 reads LGHNA; CDR2 reads YSLEER. Between the trimmed V and J ends, which lost 1 base and 1 base, there was a span of 10 bases. CDR3 in DNA: TGCGCCAGCAGCCAAGGGTTGGCCACCCAAGAGACCCAGTACTTC. Translating gives CASSQGLATQETQYF.

The V call is TRBV6-5, the J call TRBJ1-1; D may be TRBD1 (5 bases). Trimming took 0 bases from V and 1 from J, leaving 9 bases between them. CDR1 is MNHEY and CDR2 is SVGAGI in the germline V gene. The CDR3 loop spans 15 amino acids. As DNA, the CDR3 is TGTGCCAGCAGTTACTCAAACAGGAGGAACACTGAAGCTTTCTTT. Its protein product is CASSYSNRRNTEAFF.

This clonotype was seen more than once but under ten times. The CDR3 sequence is CASRSRPGQSYEQYF. For the CDR3, the DNA is TGCGCCAGTCGATCCCGGCCGGGACAGAGCTACGAGCAGTACTTC. The chain couples TRBV5-1 to TRBJ2-7; 7 bases are shared with TRBD1. Germline V gene sequence: CDR1 SGHRS, CDR2 YFSETQ. Trimming took 8 bases from V and 3 from J; bases not matched to a gene: 14. This CDR3 has 15 residues.

The chain couples TRBV10-2 to TRBJ2-3; TRBD1 might be the D (5 bases). Trimming cost V 3 bases and J 5 bases, with 9 bases left between them. The CDR3 covers 13 residues. Germline CDR1 reads WSHSY; CDR2 reads SAAADI. CDR3 in amino acids: CASSDIGVDTQYF. The DNA of the CDR3 is TGCGCCAGCAGTGACATAGGGGTAGATACGCAGTATTTT.

This clonotype was picked up many times. J is TRBJ1-5 and V is TRBV7-9; D gene ambiguous. CDR3 length: 14 residues. V was shortened by 0 bases and J by 5 bases, with 8 bases between the two germline ends. CDR1 SEHNR and CDR2 FQNEAQ come from the germline V gene (reference sequence). Here the CDR3 DNA reads TGTGCCAGCAGCTTAGCAGGTAACCATCAGCCCCAGCATTTT. Translated, it gives CASSLAGNHQPQHF.